Following are 8 T cell receptor beta chains from one sample sequenced in a study of T-cell memory formation after mild COVID-19. MiXCR was run by TCRdb on the 5' RACE reads, yielding one entry per CDR3 protein. Here the sample spans roughly 280,000 distinct CDR3 sequences, 7.5% to 9.5% being singletons. The specimen sequenced was PBMCs or a T cell subset sorted from them (not recorded which). These TCRs come from a man younger than 30 who had mild COVID-19 (a few samples of this study predate the infection). Cell type and time point are not known.

V gene TRBV6-6 combines with J gene TRBJ2-7; 9 bases are a match to TRBD1. Germline CDR1 is MNHNY and CDR2 is SVGAGI (reference sequence). This CDR3 region has 13 residues. Trimming removed 2 bases from V and 9 bases from J; junction bases left unmatched: 5. The CDR3 DNA reads TGTGCCAGCAGTTACGACAGGGGGTACAGGCAGTACTTC. Translation: CASSYDRGYRQYF.

The J gene is TRBJ1-6, the V gene TRBV7-9; the D gene is possibly TRBD1 (5 bases). The CDR3 contains 14 residues. V shed 5 bases and J shed 10 bases, with 15 bases lying between them. In germline, CDR1 is SEHNR, CDR2 FQNEAQ (reference sequence). This chain's CDR3 is CASSPSGANSPLHF. In nucleotides, the CDR3 is TGTGCCAGCAGCCCTAGTGGGGCCAACTCACCCCTCCACTTT.

J is TRBJ1-2 and V is TRBV2, with 7 bases identical to TRBD1. V shed 5 bases and J 0 bases; nucleotides not matched to a gene: 6. CDR1 is SNHLY and CDR2 is FYNNEI in the germline V gene. This CDR3 is 15 amino acids long. The CDR3 loop is CASSLQGKANYGYTF. Here the CDR3 DNA reads TGTGCCAGCAGTTTACAGGGGAAGGCTAACTATGGCTACACCTTC.

This clonotype has just a few counts. The chain joins TRBV6-2 or TRBV6-3 to TRBJ2-3; 7 nucleotides line up with TRBD1. The CDR3 is 16 residues long. Germline CDR1 reads MNHEY; CDR2 reads SVGEGT. The trim removed 4 bases at V and 2 bases at J, leaving 9 bases unmatched. Written as DNA, the CDR3 is TGTGCCAGCAGTTGGGCCCGGGACAGAAACACAGATACGCAGTATTTT. Its translation is CASSWARDRNTDTQYF.

This chain connects TRBV5-1 to TRBJ2-5, with 8 bases fitting TRBD2. Germline V gene lookup returns CDR1 SGHRS and CDR2 YFSETQ. This CDR3 comprises 14 residues. With 7 bases clipped from V and 0 bases from J, the junction kept 5 bases outside the gene matches. The DNA of the CDR3 is TGCGCCAGCTTGGCGGGGGGCTACCAAGAGACCCAGTACTTC. This gives the protein CASLAGGYQETQYF. Full variable domain (rest looked up from reference TRBV5-1 and TRBJ2-5): KAGVTQTPRYLIKTRGQQVTLSCSPISGHRSVSWYQQTPGQGLQFLFEYFSETQRNKGNFPGRFSGRQFSNSRSEMNVSTLELGDSALYLCASLAGGYQETQYFGPGTRLLVL.

In this sample, this clonotype turned up many times. The chain joins TRBV5-1 to TRBJ2-1; the D gene is possibly TRBD2 (5 bases). V was shortened by 5 bases and J by 5 bases, with 11 bases between the two germline ends. Germline-derived CDR1 and CDR2 are SGHRS and YFSETQ. The CDR3 sequence is 13 residues long. In nucleotides, the CDR3 is TGCGCCAGCAGGAGGGTAGAAGACAATGAGCAGTTCTTC. It codes for CASRRVEDNEQFF.

V usage is TRBV12-5 and J usage is TRBJ2-7; 9 nucleotides line up with TRBD1. This CDR3 has 14 amino acids. The J segment lost 4 bases and the V segment lost 9 bases, leaving 10 bases of the junction unmatched. The germline CDR1 and CDR2 sequences are LGHNT and FRNRAP. CDR3 residues: CARPPGQGSYEQYV. The CDR3, as DNA: TGTGCTAGGCCCCCGGGACAGGGATCATACGAGCAGTACGTC.

V usage is TRBV4-3 and J usage is TRBJ1-6; D is possibly TRBD1 (5 bases). Per germline, CDR1 LGHNA and CDR2 YSLEER. The CDR3 runs to 15 residues. The ends were cut back, 0 bases at V and 6 bases at J, with 9 bases in the middle. The CDR3 DNA is TGCGCCAGCAGCCAAGATTCAGGGCCTAATTCACCCCTCCACTTT. This codes for CASSQDSGPNSPLHF.